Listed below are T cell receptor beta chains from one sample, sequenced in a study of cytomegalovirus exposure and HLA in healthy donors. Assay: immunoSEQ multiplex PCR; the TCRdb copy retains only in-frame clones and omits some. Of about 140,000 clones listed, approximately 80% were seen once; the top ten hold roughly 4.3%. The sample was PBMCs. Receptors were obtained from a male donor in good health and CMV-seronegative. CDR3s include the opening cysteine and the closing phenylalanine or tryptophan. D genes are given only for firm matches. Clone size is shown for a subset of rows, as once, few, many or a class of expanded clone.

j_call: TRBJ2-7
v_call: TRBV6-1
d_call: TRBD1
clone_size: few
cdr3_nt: TGTGCCAGCAACGCTCGACAGGGGGAATCCTACGAGCAGTACTTC
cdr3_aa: CASNARQGESYEQYF

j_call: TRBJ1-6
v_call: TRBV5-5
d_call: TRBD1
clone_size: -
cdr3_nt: TGTGCCAGCAGCTTGGGGACAGGGGGCGCTTCCTATAATTCACCCCTCCACTTT
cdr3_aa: CASSLGTGGASYNSPLHF

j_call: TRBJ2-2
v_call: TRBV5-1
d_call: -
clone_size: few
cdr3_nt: TGCGCCAGCAGCTTGCATAGCGACCGTACGAGGGAGCTGTTTTTT
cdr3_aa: CASSLHSDRTRELFF

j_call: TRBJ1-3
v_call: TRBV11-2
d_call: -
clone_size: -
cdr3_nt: TGTGCCAGCAGCTTAGTCTACGGGGGGAACACCATATATTTT
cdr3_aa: CASSLVYGGNTIYF

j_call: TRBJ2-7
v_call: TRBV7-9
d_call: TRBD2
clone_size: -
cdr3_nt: TGTGCCAGCAGTTATGCCGGTGGGACTAGCAGCGAGCAGTACTTC
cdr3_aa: CASSYAGGTSSEQYF

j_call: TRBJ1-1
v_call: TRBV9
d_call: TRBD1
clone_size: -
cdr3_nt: TGTGCCAGCAGCGTGACAGGGCTAAGCCCTGAAGCTTTCTTT
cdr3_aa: CASSVTGLSPEAFF

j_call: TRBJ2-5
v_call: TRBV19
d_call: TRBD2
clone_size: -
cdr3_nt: TGTGCCACCCGGGAGGCAGGGACCAGGGAGACCCAGTACTTC
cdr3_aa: CATREAGTRETQYF

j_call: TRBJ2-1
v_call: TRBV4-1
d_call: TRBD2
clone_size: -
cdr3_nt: TGCGCCAGCAGCCAAGAGCGGGAGGGCCCGCCGGAGCAGTTCTTC
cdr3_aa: CASSQEREGPPEQFF

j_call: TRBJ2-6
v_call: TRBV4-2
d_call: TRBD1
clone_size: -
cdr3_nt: TGTGCCAGCAGCCACCCTAACGGACAGGGGGCCGCTGGGGCCAACGGCCTGACTTTC
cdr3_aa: CASSHPNGQGAAGANGLTF

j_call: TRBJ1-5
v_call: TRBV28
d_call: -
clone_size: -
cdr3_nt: TGTGCCGTACGCCGGGATCCCAATCAGCCCCAGCATTTT
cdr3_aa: CAVRRDPNQPQHF

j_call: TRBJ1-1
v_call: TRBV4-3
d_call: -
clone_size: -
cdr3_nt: TGCGCCAGCATAAATCTGGACAGTGCGCACATGAACACTGAAGCTTTCTTT
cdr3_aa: CASINLDSAHMNTEAFF

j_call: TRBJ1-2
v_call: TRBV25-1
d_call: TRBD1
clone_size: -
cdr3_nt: TGTGCCAGCAGTGAATATGCACAGGGGAACTATGGCTACACCTTC
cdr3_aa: CASSEYAQGNYGYTF

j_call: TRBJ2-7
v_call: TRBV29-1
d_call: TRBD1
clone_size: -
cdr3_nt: TGCAGCGTTGATATCAGGGACAGAGGATCCTACGAGCAGTACTTC
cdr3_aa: CSVDIRDRGSYEQYF

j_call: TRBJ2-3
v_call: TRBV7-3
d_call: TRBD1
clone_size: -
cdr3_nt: TGTGCCAGCAGCTTAACGGGACAGGGGTCTGTCACAGATACGCAGTATTTT
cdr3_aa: CASSLTGQGSVTDTQYF

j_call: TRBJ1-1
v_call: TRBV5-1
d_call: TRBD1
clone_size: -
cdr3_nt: TGCGCCAGCAGCCAAGGGACAGGATCAACTGAAGCTTTCTTT
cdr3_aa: CASSQGTGSTEAFF

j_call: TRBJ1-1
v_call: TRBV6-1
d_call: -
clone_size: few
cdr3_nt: TGTGCCAGCAGTAGCGGGGCTGATTCGAATGAAGCTTTCTTT
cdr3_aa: CASSSGADSNEAFF

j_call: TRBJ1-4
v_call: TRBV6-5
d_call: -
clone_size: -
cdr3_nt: TGTGCCAGCAGTGGACCCAGGGCTAATGAAAAACTGTTTTTT
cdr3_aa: CASSGPRANEKLFF

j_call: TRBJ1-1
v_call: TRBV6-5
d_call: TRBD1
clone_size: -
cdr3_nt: TGTGCCAGCAGTTACTCGGGACAGCCTGAAGCTTTCTTT
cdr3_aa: CASSYSGQPEAFF

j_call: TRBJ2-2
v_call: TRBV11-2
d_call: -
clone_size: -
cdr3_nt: TGTGCCAGCAGCCCTACCGGGAATCGGCAGACCGGGGAGCTGTTTTTT
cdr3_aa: CASSPTGNRQTGELFF

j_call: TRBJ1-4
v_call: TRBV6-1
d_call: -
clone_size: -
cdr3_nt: TGTGCCTCCTCCGTCCGCATAAACTCAAATGAAAAACTGTTTTTT
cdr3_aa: CASSVRINSNEKLFF

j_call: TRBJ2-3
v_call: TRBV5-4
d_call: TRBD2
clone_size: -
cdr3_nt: TGTGCCAGCAGCTTGAAGGTAGCGGGGGGCGGGGGCACAGATACGCAGTATTTT
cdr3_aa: CASSLKVAGGGGTDTQYF

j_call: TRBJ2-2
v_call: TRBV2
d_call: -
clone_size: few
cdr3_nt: TGTGCCAGCAGTGATGATGGGGGGTACACCGGGGAGCTGTTTTTT
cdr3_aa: CASSDDGGYTGELFF

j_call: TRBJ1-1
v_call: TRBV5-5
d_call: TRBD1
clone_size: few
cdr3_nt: TGTGCCAGCAGCTACCTGGACAGGGCGAACACTGAAGCTTTCTTT
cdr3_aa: CASSYLDRANTEAFF

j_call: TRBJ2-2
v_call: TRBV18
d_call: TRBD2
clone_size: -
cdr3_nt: TGTGCCAGCTCACCTTCGACTAGCGTTGTCACCGGGGAGCTGTTTTTT
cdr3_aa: CASSPSTSVVTGELFF

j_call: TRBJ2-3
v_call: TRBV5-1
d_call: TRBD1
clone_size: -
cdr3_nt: TGCGCCAGCAGCGTGACAGGGGGAGGAGATACGCAGTATTTT
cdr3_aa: CASSVTGGGDTQYF

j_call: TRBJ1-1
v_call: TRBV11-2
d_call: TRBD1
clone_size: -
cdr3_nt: TGTGCCAGCAGCTTACTATTCGCAGGGGGCTTGAACACTGAAGCTTTCTTT
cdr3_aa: CASSLLFAGGLNTEAFF

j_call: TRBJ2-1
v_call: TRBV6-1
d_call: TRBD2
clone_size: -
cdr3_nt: TGTGCCAGCAGTGAATTTCGGGTTTTTGGCGGGAGCTCCTACAATGAGCAGTTCTTC
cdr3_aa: CASSEFRVFGGSSYNEQFF

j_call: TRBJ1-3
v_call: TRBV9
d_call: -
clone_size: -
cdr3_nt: TGTGCCAGCCACTCTATTGGGGGACACCGATCGCCAACTAGAAACTCTGGAAACACCATATATTTT
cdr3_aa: CASHSIGGHRSPTRNSGNTIYF

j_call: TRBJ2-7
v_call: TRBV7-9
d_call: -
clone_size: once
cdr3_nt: TGTGCCAGCAGCCCCCCGACAGGAGTAGAGCAGTACTTC
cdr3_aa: CASSPPTGVEQYF

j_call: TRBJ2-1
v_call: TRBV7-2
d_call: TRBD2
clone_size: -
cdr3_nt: TGTGCCAGCAGCCGGGCGACTAGCGGGAGGGGTAATGAGCAGTTCTTC
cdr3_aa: CASSRATSGRGNEQFF

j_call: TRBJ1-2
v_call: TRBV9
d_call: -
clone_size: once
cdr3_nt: TGTGCCAGCAGCCCCGTCGTAGAGGCTAACTATGGCTACACCTTC
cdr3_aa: CASSPVVEANYGYTF

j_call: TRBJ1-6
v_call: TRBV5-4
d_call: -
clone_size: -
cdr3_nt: TGTGCCAGCAGCTTGGGACAGGTCGATTCACCCCTCCACTTT
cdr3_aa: CASSLGQVDSPLHF

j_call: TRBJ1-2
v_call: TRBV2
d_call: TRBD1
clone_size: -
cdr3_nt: TGTGCCAGCAGTCCCGGGGACAGGGTCGATGGCTACACCTTC
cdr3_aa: CASSPGDRVDGYTF

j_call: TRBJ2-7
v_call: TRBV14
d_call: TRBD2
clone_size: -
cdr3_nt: TGTGCCAGCAGGCGCACCGGGACTAGCGGGACCTACGAGCAGTACTTC
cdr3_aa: CASRRTGTSGTYEQYF

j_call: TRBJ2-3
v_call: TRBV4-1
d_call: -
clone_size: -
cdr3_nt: TGCGCCAGCAGGGGGGGGGCCCGCACAGATACGCAGTATTTT
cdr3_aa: CASRGGARTDTQYF

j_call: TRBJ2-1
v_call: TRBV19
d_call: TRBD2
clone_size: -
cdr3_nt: TGTGCCAGTAGTAGGGGACTAGCGGGAGACTACAATGAGCAGTTCTTC
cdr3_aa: CASSRGLAGDYNEQFF

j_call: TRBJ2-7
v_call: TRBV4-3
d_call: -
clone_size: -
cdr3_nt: TGCGCCAGCAGCCAAGCCCTAACTGGGGGGTGGACCTACGAGCAGTACTTC
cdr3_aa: CASSQALTGGWTYEQYF

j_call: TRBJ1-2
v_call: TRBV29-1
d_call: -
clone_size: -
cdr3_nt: TGCAGCGTTACCCCACAGGGTGAAAACTATGGCTACACCTTC
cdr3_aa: CSVTPQGENYGYTF

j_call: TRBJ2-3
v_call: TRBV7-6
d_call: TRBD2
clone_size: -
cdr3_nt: TGTGCCAGCAGTTCACTAGCGGGGGGGCCAGATACGCAGTATTTT
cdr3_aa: CASSSLAGGPDTQYF

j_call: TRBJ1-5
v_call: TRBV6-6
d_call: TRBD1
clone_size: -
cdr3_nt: TGTGCCAGCAGACGGACAGGGGGAAATCAGCCCCAGCATTTT
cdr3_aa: CASRRTGGNQPQHF

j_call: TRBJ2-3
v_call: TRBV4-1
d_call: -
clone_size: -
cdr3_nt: TGCGCCAGCAGCCAAGGGGGCTCGGTAGATACGCAGTATTTT
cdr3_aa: CASSQGGSVDTQYF

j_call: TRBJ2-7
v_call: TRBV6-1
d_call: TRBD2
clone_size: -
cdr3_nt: TGTGCCAGCAGTGAAGAAGCGGGGGCGTACGAGCAGTACTTC
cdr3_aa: CASSEEAGAYEQYF

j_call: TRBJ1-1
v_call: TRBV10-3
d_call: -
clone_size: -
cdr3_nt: TGTGCCATCAGATCCTCAGGGGTGAACACTGAAGCTTTCTTT
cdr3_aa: CAIRSSGVNTEAFF

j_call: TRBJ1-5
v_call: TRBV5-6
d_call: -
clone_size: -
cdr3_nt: TGTGCCAGCAGCGGGGCAACAGGTCTGCCCCAGCATTTT
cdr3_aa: CASSGATGLPQHF

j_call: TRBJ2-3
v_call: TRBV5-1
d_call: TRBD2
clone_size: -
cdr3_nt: TGCGCCAGCAGCACGGGACTAGCGGGGGCTGCCACAGATACGCAGTATTTT
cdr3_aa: CASSTGLAGAATDTQYF

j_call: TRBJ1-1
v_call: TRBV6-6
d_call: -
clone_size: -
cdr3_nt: TGTGCCAGCAGTATCGGACAGACGTGGAACACTGAAGCTTTCTTT
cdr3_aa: CASSIGQTWNTEAFF

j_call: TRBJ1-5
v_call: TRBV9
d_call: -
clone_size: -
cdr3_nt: TGTGCCAGCAGCTCAGGGGCGCCCGGCAATCAGCCCCAGCATTTT
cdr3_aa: CASSSGAPGNQPQHF

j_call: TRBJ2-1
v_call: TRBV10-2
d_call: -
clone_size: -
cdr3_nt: TGCGCCAGCAGTGAGATCTGGGGGCCCTCCAATGAGCAGTTCTTC
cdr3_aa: CASSEIWGPSNEQFF

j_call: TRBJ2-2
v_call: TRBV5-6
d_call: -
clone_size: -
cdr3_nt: TGTGCCAGCAGCTTGGCCGACAGGAACACCGGGGAGCTGTTTTTT
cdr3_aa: CASSLADRNTGELFF

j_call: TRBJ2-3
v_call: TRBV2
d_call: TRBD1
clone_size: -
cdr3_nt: TGTGCCAGCAGAACAGGGGTTGGCACAGATACGCAGTATTTT
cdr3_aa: CASRTGVGTDTQYF

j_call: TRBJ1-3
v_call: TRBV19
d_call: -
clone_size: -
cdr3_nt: TGTGCCAGTAGTAACAACCGGCCTCTACGCGGGGGAAACACCATATATTTT
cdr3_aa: CASSNNRPLRGGNTIYF

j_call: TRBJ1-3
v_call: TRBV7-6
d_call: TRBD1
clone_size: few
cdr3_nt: TGTGCCAGCAGCCCGACAGGGGGCTTCTCTGGAAACACCATATATTTT
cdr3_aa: CASSPTGGFSGNTIYF